These 16 T cell receptor beta chains share one sample of origin, sequenced in a study of read filtering for tumor transcriptome and immune sequencing. From 350 to 500 ng of RNA, a library with molecular barcoded alpha/delta and beta/gamma adaptors was made. TCRdb re-called the reads through MiXCR, storing one row per CDR3 protein. This table holds about 46,000 distinct CDR3 sequences, around 21% found once. What was sequenced was a population of CD138-negative cells sorted from bone marrow. The source is a donor aged 40 or over with multiple myeloma.

This clonotype was seen only a few times. The chain has TRBV28 and TRBJ2-5; D call uncertain. Trimming left V 4 bases short and J 2 bases short, with 11 bases between. Per the germline V gene, CDR1 is MDHEN and CDR2 is SYDVKM. This CDR3 has 14 residues. The CDR3 is CASSSHVLQETQYF. The CDR3 DNA reads TGTGCCAGCAGTTCTCACGTATTGCAAGAGACCCAGTACTTC. The full variable domain, with the rest looked up from reference TRBV28 and TRBJ2-5, is DVKVTQSSRYLVKRTGEKVFLECVQDMDHENMFWYRQDPGLGLRLIYFSYDVKMKEKGDIPEGYSVSREKKERFSLILESASTNQTSMYLCASSSHVLQETQYFGPGTRLLVL.

This clonotype appeared once. This may be a read error, as it is one base from a much larger clone. The chain uses TRBV6-6 and TRBJ1-5, with no clear D. This CDR3 region has 13 residues. Germline V gives CDR1 MNHNY, CDR2 SVGAGI (reference sequence). The DNA for the CDR3 is TGTGCCAGCAGTTACTCGGATAATCAGTCCCAGCATTTT. This gives the protein CASSYSDNQSQHF.

The table lists this clonotype with many counts. A far larger clone is only one base removed, so a read error is likely. This rearrangement joins TRBV6-1 to TRBJ1-1; the D gene is possibly TRBD1 (6 bases). The CDR3 contains 18 residues. V was shortened by 5 bases and J by 0 bases, with 22 bases between the two germline ends. Germline values: CDR1 MNHNS, CDR2 SASEGT. CDR3 sequence reads: CASSYMGTQGRLNTEAFF. The CDR3 bases are TGTGCCAGCAGTTATATGGGGACACAGGGAAGGTTGAACACTGAAGCTTTCTTT.

This clonotype has just one count. A much larger clonotype is one base distant, so this may be a read error. This chain joins TRBV12-3 or TRBV12-4 and TRBJ2-7, with D unresolved. The CDR3 is 12 amino acids. For the CDR3, the DNA is TGTCCCAGCAGTTTCGCCGGCTACGAGCAGTACTTC. Amino acids: CPSSFAGYEQYF.

In this sample, this clonotype turned up many times. This chain links TRBV3-1 with TRBJ2-7; D not certain. V lost 1 base to trimming and J lost 2 bases, with 9 bases between them. Germline-derived CDR1 and CDR2 are LGHDT and YNNKEL (reference sequence). The CDR3 consists of 14 residues. The CDR3 loop is CASSQGYITYEQYF. Here the CDR3 DNA reads TGTGCCAGCAGCCAAGGTTACATTACCTACGAGCAGTACTTC.

As to this clonotype: The CDR3 does not close with the conserved phenylalanine or tryptophan, likely indicating a read error. This rearrangement joins TRBV12-3 or TRBV12-4 to TRBJ2-1, with unresolved D. This CDR3 spans 15 amino acids. Between the trimmed V and J ends, which lost 7 bases and 0 bases, there was a span of 13 bases. DNA for the CDR3: TGTGCCAGCACCCTTTCGGCCCCCTCCTACAATGAGCAGTTCATC. Translating gives CASTLSAPSYNEQFI.

This clonotype was counted at least ten times. The rearrangement uses TRBV12-5 and TRBJ1-1; 7 bases align to TRBD1. CDR1 LGHNT and CDR2 FRNRAP come from the germline V gene. This CDR3 has 15 amino acids. With 6 bases clipped from V and 3 bases from J, the junction kept 10 bases outside the gene matches. CDR3 loop: CASGFIQGRHTEAFF. The CDR3 DNA reads as TGTGCTAGTGGCTTCATACAGGGGCGACACACTGAAGCTTTCTTT.

This clonotype was seen a handful of times. A single base separates this from a much larger clone, so it may be a read error. V usage is TRBV12-3 or TRBV12-4 and J usage is TRBJ2-7; no reliable D call. CDR3 size: 13 residues. With 6 bases removed from V and 5 bases from J, the gap between germline ends came to 14 bases. The CDR3 DNA sequence: TGTGCCAGCAGCATGGGCGGCGTCAACGAGCAGTACTTC. Translated, it gives CASSMGGVNEQYF.

The J gene is TRBJ2-7, the V gene TRBV28; D unresolved. Germline V CDR1 and CDR2: MDHEN, SYDVKM. This CDR3 region has 14 residues. The V and J ends lost 4 bases and 3 bases respectively, with 13 bases between them. CDR3 bases: TGTGCCAGCAGTTCCTTAGGGCGGAGCTACGAGCAGTACTTC. It codes for CASSSLGRSYEQYF.

The chain combines TRBV9 with TRBJ2-1, with 9 bases lining up with TRBD2. The germline V gene encodes CDR1 SGDLS and CDR2 YYNGEE. The CDR3 is 15 amino acids. Unmatched junction bases numbered 4, after V lost 0 bases and J lost 6 bases. CDR3 in amino acids: CASSVGGTSSNEQFF. The CDR3 region has the DNA TGTGCCAGCAGCGTAGGTGGGACTAGCAGCAATGAGCAGTTCTTC. Variable domain in full (rest from reference TRBV9 and TRBJ2-1): DSGVTQTPKHLITATGQRVTLRCSPRSGDLSVYWYQQSLDQGLQFLIQYYNGEERAKGNILERFSAQQFPDLHSELNLSSLELGDSALYFCASSVGGTSSNEQFFGPGTRLTVL.

This clonotype was observed many times. The chain employs TRBV7-9 and TRBJ2-2; 7 bases match TRBD1. With V trimmed by 6 bases and J by 7 bases, 5 bases remained unmatched. Looked up from germline, CDR1 is SEHNR and CDR2 is FQNEAQ (reference sequence). This CDR3 region has 13 residues. CDR3 loop: CASSRQGYGELFF. DNA for the CDR3: TGTGCCAGCAGTCGACAGGGCTACGGGGAGCTGTTTTTT. The full variable domain, rest sourced from reference TRBV7-9 and TRBJ2-2, is DTGVSQNPRHKITKRGQNVTFRCDPISEHNRLYWYRQTLGQGPEFLTYFQNEAQLEKSRLLSDRFSAERPKGSFSTLEIQRTEQGDSAMYLCASSRQGYGELFFGEGSRLTVL.

This clonotype was observed many times. This chain joins TRBV7-2 and TRBJ2-1; no firm D call. The CDR3 runs 13 residues. The germline V and J ends were trimmed by 1 base and 7 bases, with 8 bases remaining between them. Germline values: CDR1 SGHTA, CDR2 FQGNSA. DNA of the CDR3: TGTGCCAGCAGCTTAGGCCCGGCGAATGAGCAGTTCTTC. Translation: CASSLGPANEQFF.

Comments on this clonotype: A much larger clone lies a single base off, so this may be a read error. The chain combines TRBV3-1 with TRBJ2-2, with 7 bases aligning to TRBD1. Per germline, CDR1 LGHDT and CDR2 YNNKEL (reference sequence). V shed 1 base and J 6 bases; nucleotides not matched to a gene: 8. This CDR3 region has 16 residues. The CDR3 loop is CASSQAGTDNAGELFF. The CDR3 coding sequence is TGTGCCAGCAGCCAAGCCGGGACAGACAACGCCGGGGAGCTGTTTTTT.

The J gene is TRBJ2-1, the V gene TRBV12-3 or TRBV12-4, with unresolved D. The CDR3 runs 13 residues. V lost 5 bases to trimming and J lost 10 bases, with 15 bases between them. CDR3 amino acids: CASSQRSSLEQFF. In DNA form, the CDR3 reads TGTGCCAGCAGTCAAAGGTCCTCGCTGGAGCAGTTCTTC.

This clonotype was seen a single time. A much larger clone lies one base from this, so it may be a read error. The gene calls are TRBV18 and TRBJ2-3; D gene uncertain. The CDR3 has 14 amino acids. Trimming removed 3 bases at V and 1 base at J, with 8 bases between. The germline CDR1 and CDR2 sequences are KGHSH and LQKENI. Written as DNA, the CDR3 is TGTGCCAGCTCACCGGTCAGCTGCACAGATACGCAGTATTTT. It yields the protein CASSPVSCTDTQYF.

A remark on this clonotype: A far larger clone is one nucleotide away, so this likely arose from a read error. J is TRBJ2-1 and V is TRBV6-1; the D gene is possibly TRBD1 (5 bases). Germline V gives CDR1 MNHNS, CDR2 SASEGT. Deletions cut 5 bases from V and 4 bases from J, with 15 bases between. This CDR3 spans 15 amino acids. CDR3 amino acids: CASSYSGQAYNEQFF. The CDR3 DNA sequence: TGTGCCAGCAGTTACTCAGGACAAGCGTACAATGAGCAGTTCTTC.